Shown below are 8 T cell receptor beta chains from a single sample sequenced in a study of T cells in Graves' hyperthyroidism and ophthalmopathy. RNA transcripts yielded amplified TCR beta CDR3 regions. The TCR CDR3 first-round RT-PCR relied on the HTBI primer set. TCRdb reanalysed the multiplex PCR reads using MiXCR and keeps one entry per CDR3 protein. The sample lists some 620,000 distinct CDR3 sequences, about 16% occurring once. The material sequenced was blood. The receptor set was obtained from a woman in her twenties or thirties with Graves' hyperthyroidism.

The chain recombines TRBV20-1 with TRBJ2-7; tentatively, D is TRBD1 (6 bases). Trimming took 5 bases from V and 3 from J, leaving 20 bases between them. CDR1 is DFQATT and CDR2 is SNEGSKA in the germline V gene (reference sequence). The CDR3 extends over 15 amino acids. CDR3 DNA: TGCAGTGCTGAAACCGGGACAACGCTTAACTACGAGCAGTACTTC. Translation: CSAETGTTLNYEQYF.

Only one count was recorded for this clonotype. This sequence may be a read error, since a much larger clone differs from it by one base. The chain combines TRBV4-1 with TRBJ2-2; D is perhaps TRBD2 (5 bases). The CDR3 sequence is 13 residues long. The germline CDR1 and CDR2 sequences are MGHRA and YSYEKL. The CDR3: CASYNLYTGELVF. CDR3 nucleotide sequence: TGCGCCAGCTACAACCTATACACCGGGGAGCTGGTTTTT.

DNA of the CDR3: TGTGCCAGCAGCCCCCTCAGCGGCCGTACAGAGCAGTACTTC. Its protein is CASSPLSGRTEQYF. The V and J genes are TRBV11-2 and TRBJ2-7; weak D call: TRBD2 (5 bases). Germline CDR1 SGHAT, CDR2 FQNNGV. The CDR3 has 14 amino acids. Trimming removed 5 bases from V and 7 bases from J, with 18 bases in between.

The table lists this clonotype with many counts. The chain recombines TRBV6-5 with TRBJ2-7; D perhaps matches TRBD1 (6 bases). Trimming took 3 bases from V and 3 from J, leaving 21 bases between them. Germline V CDR1 and CDR2: MNHEY, SVGAGI. The CDR3 length is 17 residues. DNA for the CDR3: TGTGCCAGCAGTTATGGTGTGACAGGACAGCGGAGCTACGAGCAGTACTTC. It yields the protein CASSYGVTGQRSYEQYF.

Ten or more counts support this clonotype. This CDR3 reads CSARPHGGETQYF. The CDR3 DNA reads as TGCAGTGCCAGACCCCACGGGGGAGAGACCCAGTACTTC. The chain recombines TRBV20-1 with TRBJ2-5, with D perhaps TRBD2 (6 bases). The CDR3 spans 13 residues. Germline V gene sequence: CDR1 DFQATT, CDR2 SNEGSKA (reference sequence). The V and J ends lost 6 bases and 4 bases respectively, with 15 bases between them.

This clonotype was observed at least ten times. The CDR3 here is CAWAQGLAGGYEQYF. The CDR3 DNA follows: TGTGCCTGGGCTCAGGGGCTAGCGGGAGGATACGAGCAGTACTTC. The rearrangement uses TRBV30 and TRBJ2-7; 11 bases are shared with TRBD2. In germline, CDR1 is GTSNPN, CDR2 SVGIG (reference sequence). The V gene end was trimmed by 5 bases and the J gene end by 4 bases; junction bases not matched to a gene: 10. The CDR3 extends over 15 amino acids.

The CDR3 nucleotides read TGTGCCAGCAGCCAAGTAATGGGGGGCTACGAGCAGTACTTC. Translating gives CASSQVMGGYEQYF. V gene TRBV3-1 combines with J gene TRBJ2-7; D is possibly TRBD2 (6 bases). The V end lost 1 base, the J end lost 3 bases, and 10 bases lay between the germline ends. The CDR3 runs to 14 residues. Germline lookup yields CDR1 LGHDT and CDR2 YNNKEL (reference sequence).

This clonotype was seen repeatedly, ten times or more. The CDR3 DNA is TGTGCCAGCAGCGTAGACGGAGACAGGGTAAACGAGCAGTACTTC. Residues: CASSVDGDRVNEQYF. The V and J genes are TRBV9 and TRBJ2-7; 7 nucleotides agree with TRBD1. V was pared by 0 bases and J by 5 bases, with 8 bases of the junction left unmatched. CDR3 size: 15 residues. From germline, CDR1 is SGDLS and CDR2 YYNGEE.